The next 12 T cell receptor beta chains were all read from a single sample in a study of cytomegalovirus exposure and HLA in healthy donors. PCR was performed using 60 Vbeta and 13 Jbeta primers. Produced via immunoSEQ multiplex PCR; TCRdb's table is partial and in-frame only. The sample has over 100,000 clones, 70% to 80% seen once. Sequenced: PBMCs. Every receptor here comes from a woman aged 40 to 55 in good health and CMV-seropositive.

The genes are TRBV5-4 and TRBJ1-6; D perhaps matches TRBD1 (6 bases). Germline values: CDR1 SGHNT, CDR2 YYREEE (reference sequence). The CDR3 length is 15 residues. V lost 0 bases to trimming and J lost 7 bases, with 11 bases between them. CDR3: CASSLAQGNNSPLHF. The DNA of the CDR3 is TGTGCCAGCAGCTTGGCACAGGGTAACAATTCACCCCTCCACTTT. Combining the CDR3 with reference TRBV5-4 and TRBJ1-6 gives the whole variable domain ETGVTQSPTHLIKTRGQQVTLRCSSQSGHNTVSWYQQALGQGPQFIFQYYREEENGRGNFPPRFSGLQFPNYSSELNVNALELDDSALYLCASSLAQGNNSPLHFGNGTRLTVT.

This chain joins TRBV5-5 and TRBJ1-5; 11 positions match TRBD1. V was pared by 4 bases and J by 4 bases, with 7 bases of the junction left unmatched. The CDR3 has 16 amino acids. Per germline, CDR1 SGHKS and CDR2 YYEKEE (reference sequence). The DNA of the CDR3 is TGTGCCAGCAGCCTCGGGACAGGGGGAGGAAATCAGCCCCAGCATTTT. This gives the protein CASSLGTGGGNQPQHF.

The chain joins TRBV2 to TRBJ2-7; D gene ambiguous. The CDR3 spans 13 residues. Trimming took 2 bases from V and 7 from J, leaving 12 bases between them. Germline assignment: CDR1 SNHLY and CDR2 FYNNEI. The CDR3 sequence is CASSETYPPEQYF. The CDR3 nucleotides are TGTGCCAGCAGTGAAACCTACCCACCGGAGCAGTACTTC.

The chain employs TRBV5-6 and TRBJ2-3; 9 positions match TRBD2. CDR3 length equals 16 residues. Germline V gives CDR1 SGHDT, CDR2 YYEEEE. V shed 5 bases and J 10 bases; nucleotides not matched to a gene: 17. CDR3 sequence reads: CASSFLLGTSRSAQYF. CDR3 coding DNA: TGTGCCAGCAGTTTTCTTTTGGGGACTAGCAGATCGGCGCAGTATTTT.

The chain carries TRBV27 and TRBJ1-1; TRBD1 aligns across 8 bases. Germline V gene sequence: CDR1 MNHEY, CDR2 SMNVEV (reference sequence). With 5 bases clipped from V and 0 bases from J, the junction kept 2 bases outside the gene matches. The CDR3 runs to 14 residues. The DNA of the CDR3 is TGTGCCAGCAGTAGGGGACAGGTGAACACTGAAGCTTTCTTT. Amino acid sequence: CASSRGQVNTEAFF.

J is TRBJ2-3 and V is TRBV6-6; no definite D call. This CDR3 region has 14 residues. Germline values: CDR1 MNHNY, CDR2 SVGAGI (reference sequence). The V end lost 2 bases, the J end lost 1 base, and 7 bases lay between the germline ends. The CDR3, as DNA: TGTGCCAGCAGTTACAACAGAGGCACAGATACGCAGTATTTT. Its protein is CASSYNRGTDTQYF.

This clone has a handful of counts. The gene calls are TRBV4-1 and TRBJ1-1; unclear D gene. Germline values: CDR1 MGHRA, CDR2 YSYEKL. Trimming took off 4 bases at V and 8 bases at J, with 11 bases between the two ends. There are 12 residues in the CDR3. As DNA, the CDR3 is TGCGCCAGCAGCCCAGCTAGTTGGGAAGCTTTCTTT. Protein product: CASSPASWEAFF.

V and J are TRBV2 and TRBJ1-2; D possibly corresponds to TRBD1 (6 bases). Trimming pared 3 bases from V and 7 bases from J, leaving 15 bases between. The CDR3 covers 14 residues. Germline values: CDR1 SNHLY, CDR2 FYNNEI. The CDR3 nucleotides read TGTGCCAGCAGTGAGGTTTGGGGGCGAGGTGGCTACACCTTC. Its protein product is CASSEVWGRGGYTF.

V is TRBV10-3 and J is TRBJ1-1; possible D gene TRBD1, 5 bases. This CDR3 has 13 amino acids. Trimming took 6 bases from V and 0 from J, leaving 8 bases between them. CDR1 ENHRY and CDR2 SYGVKD come from the germline V gene. CDR3 loop: CAIRQAMNTEAFF. In nucleotides, the CDR3 is TGTGCCATCAGACAGGCCATGAACACTGAAGCTTTCTTT.

The J gene is TRBJ2-1, the V gene TRBV30, with D possibly being TRBD2 (7 bases). This CDR3 contains 14 residues. In germline, CDR1 is GTSNPN, CDR2 SVGIG (reference sequence). The germline V and J ends were trimmed by 4 bases and 5 bases, with 15 bases remaining between them. This CDR3 is CAWKEGGPHNEQFF. DNA for the CDR3: TGTGCCTGGAAGGAGGGGGGGCCCCACAATGAGCAGTTCTTC. The variable domain in full, with the rest retrieved from reference TRBV30 and TRBJ2-1, is SQTIHQWPATLVQPVGSPLSLECTVEGTSNPNLYWYRQAAGRGLQLLFYSVGIGQISSEVPQNLSASRPQDRQFILSSKKLLLSDSGFYLCAWKEGGPHNEQFFGPGTRLTVL.

This clone has only one observation. The rearrangement uses TRBV2 and TRBJ2-2; 7 nucleotides align to TRBD1. Trimming cost V 6 bases and J 5 bases; bases outside gene matches: 6. This CDR3 comprises 14 residues. CDR1 and CDR2 (germline): SNHLY, FYNNEI. CDR3 sequence: CASSQGERTGELFF. In DNA form, the CDR3 reads TGTGCCAGCAGCCAGGGGGAGCGGACCGGGGAGCTGTTTTTT.

The chain has TRBV7-8 and TRBJ2-7; D perhaps matches TRBD1 (6 bases). Germline CDR1 SGHVS, CDR2 FQNEAQ. The CDR3 contains 14 residues. V lost 1 base and J lost 4, with 11 bases in between. In DNA, the CDR3 is TGTGCCAGCAGCTTAGGATCACAGGGATACGAGCAGTACTTC. Amino acids: CASSLGSQGYEQYF.